Listed here are 21 T cell receptor beta chains from one sample, sequenced in a study of cytotoxic CD8 clonotypes in ibrutinib-treated CLL. Clones were read by immunoSEQ multiplex PCR, and TCRdb kept only the in-frame ones, dropping some. The sample contains 130,000 or so clones, approximately 75% of which appear only once. The specimen comprised PBMCs, sampled after 12 months of ibrutinib treatment. These receptors were collected from a human donor with chronic lymphocytic leukemia.

The rearrangement uses TRBV7-2 and TRBJ1-5; a weak D match, TRBD1 (6 bases). Germline V gene lookup returns CDR1 SGHTA and CDR2 FQGNSA. The CDR3 has 15 residues. Trimming cost V 3 bases and J 1 base, with 10 bases left between them. CDR3 coding DNA: TGTGCCAGCAGCTTCACGCAGGGGAGCAATCAGCCCCAGCATTTT. This gives the protein CASSFTQGSNQPQHF.

The chain joins TRBV7-9 to TRBJ2-4; TRBD2 aligns across 9 bases. The V gene's germline CDR1 is SEHNR and CDR2 FQNEAQ (reference sequence). V dropped 2 bases and J dropped 8; count of bases not matched to a gene: 10. This CDR3 region has 16 residues. CDR3 nucleotide sequence: TGTGCCAGCAGCTTACCAGCGGGGGGCCTGGGCTACATTCAGTACTTC. This encodes CASSLPAGGLGYIQYF.

The chain links TRBV5-5 to TRBJ1-2; D uncertain. There are 13 residues in the CDR3. V lost 1 base and J 5 bases, leaving 9 bases between the germline ends. Germline V lookup: CDR1 SGHKS, CDR2 YYEKEE (reference sequence). CDR3 region: CASSLMQDYGYTF. DNA for the CDR3: TGTGCCAGCAGCTTGATGCAGGATTATGGCTACACCTTC.

The rearrangement uses TRBV11-1 and TRBJ2-5; weak D call: TRBD1 (5 bases). The V gene lost 5 bases and the J gene lost 1 base, with 11 bases spanning the gap. CDR1 SGHAT and CDR2 FQDESV come from the germline V gene (reference sequence). This CDR3 spans 14 amino acids. Written as DNA, the CDR3 is TGTGCCAGCAGCCCAGACAGAGGCCAAGAGACCCAGTACTTC. The encoded protein is CASSPDRGQETQYF.

This chain links TRBV6-5 with TRBJ2-5; D may match TRBD1 or TRBD2 (7 bases each). Trimming cost V 6 bases and J 4 bases, with 18 bases left between them. This CDR3 contains 15 residues. Germline values: CDR1 MNHEY, CDR2 SVGAGI. The CDR3 is CASRLQGGAGETQYF. The CDR3 nucleotides read TGTGCCAGCAGGCTCCAGGGGGGGGCGGGAGAGACCCAGTACTTC.

The chain employs TRBV5-6 and TRBJ2-5; 10 bases are shared with TRBD1. The V gene end was trimmed by 4 bases and the J gene end by 1 base; junction bases not matched to a gene: 7. The germline V gene encodes CDR1 SGHDT and CDR2 YYEEEE. The CDR3 has 16 residues. In DNA, the CDR3 is TGTGCCAGCAGCCCAGACAGGGGGCGCATCCAAGAGACCCAGTACTTC. Translated: CASSPDRGRIQETQYF.

A single count supports this clone. The chain employs TRBV15 and TRBJ1-4, with D unresolved. Trimming pared 0 bases from V and 0 bases from J, leaving 11 bases between. Germline V lookup: CDR1 LNHNV, CDR2 YYDKDF (reference sequence). The CDR3 spans 17 residues. Written as DNA, the CDR3 is TGTGCCACCAGCAGAGATTTATTGGGGACAACTAATGAAAAACTGTTTTTT. Translating gives CATSRDLLGTTNEKLFF.

CDR3 sequence: CASSLGQPTGELFF. CDR3 DNA: TGCGCCAGCAGCTTGGGACAGCCCACCGGGGAGCTGTTTTTT. The V call is TRBV5-1, the J call TRBJ2-2; D may be TRBD1 (5 bases). This CDR3 contains 14 residues. The germline CDR1 and CDR2 sequences are SGHRS and YFSETQ. Trimming cost V 0 bases and J 4 bases, with 7 bases left between them.

The rearrangement joins TRBV7-3 to TRBJ2-3; D is unclear. V gave up 3 bases and J gave up 0 bases, with 7 bases separating them. The germline V gene encodes CDR1 SGHTA and CDR2 FQGTGA. CDR3 length equals 14 residues. The CDR3, as DNA: TGTGCCAGCAGCTTCGATAGTAGCACAGATACGCAGTATTTT. This sequence encodes CASSFDSSTDTQYF. Looking up the rest from reference TRBV7-3 and TRBJ2-3 gives the full variable domain: GAGVSQTPSNKVTEKGKYVELRCDPISGHTALYWYRQSLGQGPEFLIYFQGTGAADDSGLPNDRFFAVRPEGSVSTLKIQRTERGDSAVYLCASSFDSSTDTQYFGPGTRLTVL.

This chain links TRBV27 with TRBJ2-7, with D possibly being TRBD1 (5 bases). The CDR3 sequence is 14 residues long. The germline V gene has CDR1 MNHEY and CDR2 SMNVEV (reference sequence). V shed 3 bases and J shed 0 bases, with 9 bases lying between them. Here the CDR3 reads CASSLTAPSYEQYF. In DNA, the CDR3 is TGTGCCAGCAGTTTGACAGCCCCCTCCTACGAGCAGTACTTC.

J is TRBJ1-3 and V is TRBV6-5; no definite D call. The length of the CDR3 is 10 residues. Trimming removed 7 bases at V and 6 bases at J, with 4 bases between. CDR1 is MNHEY, CDR2 SVGAGI, per germline. CDR3 bases: TGTGCCAGCATGGAAAACACCATATATTTT. As protein: CASMENTIYF.

This chain uses TRBV15 with TRBJ2-7, with D tentatively TRBD1 (6 bases). Trimming took 0 bases from V and 2 from J, leaving 11 bases between them. CDR3 size: 15 residues. CDR1 and CDR2 (germline): LNHNV, YYDKDF (reference sequence). The CDR3 is CATSRDLTGTYEQYF. CDR3 nucleotides: TGTGCCACCAGCAGAGATCTCACAGGGACCTACGAGCAGTACTTC.

In its sample, this clone was seen a few times. The conserved closing phenylalanine or tryptophan is absent in this CDR3, likely reflecting a read error. It is unclear where the CDR3 begins or ends on the DNA, so no DNA is shown, and the CDR3 is as TCRdb lists it. The chain has TRBV10-3 and TRBJ1-2; TRBD1 reflects the table's D call only, with no check against the DNA. Germline loops: CDR1 ENHRY, CDR2 SYGVKD. Ends included, the CDR3 has 11 residues. The CDR3 sequence is CAISEKGQGRV.

The chain couples TRBV7-9 to TRBJ2-7; 15 bases fit TRBD2. This CDR3 has 15 amino acids. CDR1 SEHNR and CDR2 FQNEAQ come from the germline V gene (reference sequence). V shed 5 bases and J 5 bases; nucleotides not matched to a gene: 4. As DNA, the CDR3 is TGTGCCAGCAGCCGGGGACTAGCGGGAGGACACGAGCAGTACTTC. Protein: CASSRGLAGGHEQYF.

The table lists this clone with a count of one. The chain carries TRBV10-3 and TRBJ2-7, with 9 bases aligning to TRBD2. With 7 bases clipped from V and 6 bases from J, the junction kept 7 bases outside the gene matches. The CDR3 has 13 amino acids. Germline lookup yields CDR1 ENHRY and CDR2 SYGVKD. The CDR3 here is CAINGAGGGEQYF. The CDR3 nucleotides read TGTGCCATCAACGGAGCGGGAGGCGGCGAGCAGTACTTC.

The CDR3 sequence: CASSESGTGAPGYTF. CDR3 sequence (DNA): TGTGCCAGCAGTGAATCCGGGACAGGGGCTCCTGGCTACACCTTC. The V gene is TRBV25-1, the J gene TRBJ1-2, with 10 positions matching TRBD1. Trimming at V came to 1 base and at J to 7 bases, leaving 6 bases not matched to a gene. Germline V CDR1 and CDR2: MGHDK, SYGVNS. The CDR3 is made up of 15 amino acids.

V gene TRBV4-2 combines with J gene TRBJ1-2; 12 bases map to TRBD1. This CDR3 comprises 17 residues. Germline CDR1 LGHNA, CDR2 YNFKEQ. With 0 bases clipped from V and 5 bases from J, the junction kept 7 bases outside the gene matches. For the CDR3, the DNA is TGTGCCAGCAGCCAAGATGGGACAGGGGGCGGAGGGTATGGCTACACCTTC. Translated: CASSQDGTGGGGYGYTF.

The CDR3 DNA sequence: TGTGCCAGCAGTTACTTTCCGAACACCGGGGAGCTGTTTTTT. As protein: CASSYFPNTGELFF. This chain connects TRBV6-5 to TRBJ2-2; D ambiguous. The CDR3 is 14 amino acids. The V end lost 1 base, the J end lost 0 bases, and 3 bases lay between the germline ends. The germline gives CDR1 MNHEY, CDR2 SVGAGI.

CDR3 nucleotides: TGTGCCAGCAGCTTAGATCTAGCGGGGGGACGTATCCCGAAGACCCAGTACTTC. Protein: CASSLDLAGGRIPKTQYF. This rearrangement joins TRBV7-2 to TRBJ2-5; 11 positions match TRBD2. Trimming removed 1 base from V and 6 bases from J; junction bases left unmatched: 13. There are 18 residues in the CDR3. Germline-derived CDR1 and CDR2 are SGHTA and FQGNSA.

The chain has TRBV7-2 and TRBJ1-1; 7 bases align to TRBD1. The CDR3 runs to 13 residues. V was clipped by 4 bases and J by 9 bases; unmatched bases: 8. The germline CDR1 and CDR2 sequences are SGHTA and FQGNSA. The CDR3 DNA reads as TGTGCCAGCAGCTCAAGAACGGGACAGAAAGCTTTCTTT. Amino acid sequence: CASSSRTGQKAFF.

The V gene is TRBV30, the J gene TRBJ1-1, with 10 bases that match TRBD1. The trim removed 2 bases at V and 4 bases at J, leaving 25 bases unmatched. Germline V gene lookup returns CDR1 GTSNPN and CDR2 SVGIG (reference sequence). The CDR3 length is 21 residues. The CDR3 region has the DNA TGTGCCTGGAGTTTGTGTTTAAAGCGAGCAGGGACAGGGGAGCCGGGCACTGAAGCTTTCTTT. Translation: CAWSLCLKRAGTGEPGTEAFF. The full variable domain, completed using reference TRBV30 and TRBJ1-1, is SQTIHQWPATLVQPVGSPLSLECTVEGTSNPNLYWYRQAAGRGLQLLFYSVGIGQISSEVPQNLSASRPQDRQFILSSKKLLLSDSGFYLCAWSLCLKRAGTGEPGTEAFFGQGTRLTVV.